This T cell receptor beta chain was identified during a study of blood T cells in healthy people across ages. Sample-barcoded 5' priming and a J-beta primer mix drove a second PCR of about 7 to 12 cycles. TCRdb re-derived calls from the 5' RACE reads in MiXCR, one entry per CDR3 protein. Of around 970,000 distinct CDR3 sequences listed, about 51% are singletons. Germline V lookup: CDR1 SGHRS, CDR2 YFSETQ. The CDR3 is 14 amino acids. V gave up 2 bases and J gave up 0 bases, with 8 bases separating them. This TCR was recovered from an older woman in good health. Source material: blood. J is TRBJ1-1 and V is TRBV5-1; D unresolved. CDR3 sequence reads: CASSFRTVNTEAFF. The DNA of the CDR3 is TGCGCCAGCAGCTTTCGGACGGTGAACACTGAAGCTTTCTTT. Full variable domain (rest looked up from reference TRBV5-1 and TRBJ1-1): KAGVTQTPRYLIKTRGQQVTLSCSPISGHRSVSWYQQTPGQGLQFLFEYFSETQRNKGNFPGRFSGRQFSNSRSEMNVSTLELGDSALYLCASSFRTVNTEAFFGQGTRLTVV.